Listed here are 8 T cell receptor beta chains from one sample, sequenced in a study of CD8 T cells in Susac syndrome. The RNA, roughly 0.5 to 1 ug, was put through reverse transcription using random hexamers. TCRdb itself ran the immunoSEQ multiplex PCR reads through MiXCR, one entry per CDR3 protein. The sample consists of 330,000 or so distinct CDR3 sequences, about 88% of them appearing once. Material for sequencing was CD8+ T cells from PBMCs. The origin of the receptors is a human donor with multiple sclerosis.

The V call is TRBV6-2 or TRBV6-3, the J call TRBJ2-7, with a possible D match to TRBD2 (5 bases). The V gene lost 2 bases and the J gene lost 1 base, with 15 bases spanning the gap. The CDR3 runs to 16 residues. Germline assignment: CDR1 MNHEY and CDR2 SVGEGT. CDR3 in amino acids: CASSYPWQDSSYEQYF. CDR3 DNA sequence: TGTGCCAGCAGTTACCCGTGGCAGGACTCATCCTACGAGCAGTACTTC.

J is TRBJ2-7 and V is TRBV5-5; possible D gene TRBD2, 6 bases. Germline V gene sequence: CDR1 SGHKS, CDR2 YYEKEE (reference sequence). There are 16 residues in the CDR3. The ends were cut back, 4 bases at V and 2 bases at J, with 19 bases in the middle. CDR3 region: CASSLGGSQRPYEQYF. The CDR3 nucleotides read TGTGCCAGCAGCCTGGGGGGTAGCCAGCGACCCTACGAGCAGTACTTC.

The sample holds one count of this clonotype. The rearrangement links TRBV28 to TRBJ2-1, with a possible D match to TRBD2 (6 bases). Germline CDR1 MDHEN, CDR2 SYDVKM. The V end was cut by 4 bases, the J end by 4 bases, with 17 bases between. This CDR3 is 16 amino acids long. Here the CDR3 DNA reads TGTGCCAGCAGTTCCCAACGGGAGATATTATACAATGAGCAGTTCTTC. This gives the protein CASSSQREILYNEQFF.

This chain uses TRBV4-1 with TRBJ2-7; D unclear. Per the germline V gene, CDR1 is MGHRA and CDR2 is YSYEKL. The CDR3 contains 15 residues. V shed 0 bases and J shed 3 bases, with 12 bases lying between them. The CDR3 region has the DNA TGCGCCAGCAGCCAAGATGGTAGCCATTTCTACGAGCAGTACTTC. Protein sequence: CASSQDGSHFYEQYF.

The rearrangement joins TRBV5-4 to TRBJ2-1; 10 bases are shared with TRBD2. The ends lost 2 bases at V and 3 bases at J; junction bases unmatched: 2. This CDR3 contains 15 residues. CDR1 is SGHNT and CDR2 is YYREEE in the germline V gene (reference sequence). The CDR3 coding sequence is TGTGCCAGCAGCTTTCTAGCGGGGGACTACAATGAGCAGTTCTTC. Amino acids: CASSFLAGDYNEQFF.

V usage is TRBV27 and J usage is TRBJ1-1; 7 bases match TRBD1. J was trimmed by 0 bases and V by 1 base; bases with no gene match: 2. CDR3 length: 15 amino acids. Germline V gene sequence: CDR1 MNHEY, CDR2 SMNVEV (reference sequence). CDR3 loop: CASSLWGQLNTEAFF. Here the CDR3 DNA reads TGTGCCAGCAGTTTATGGGGACAGCTGAACACTGAAGCTTTCTTT.

The chain links TRBV15 to TRBJ2-7, with 8 bases that match TRBD2. The ends lost 0 bases at V and 8 bases at J; junction bases unmatched: 12. The CDR3 contains 16 residues. The germline V gene encodes CDR1 LNHNV and CDR2 YYDKDF (reference sequence). In DNA form, the CDR3 reads TGTGCCACCAGCAGAGATCCAGGGTTAGCGGGATCAAAGCAGTACTTC. Protein sequence: CATSRDPGLAGSKQYF.

The rearrangement joins TRBV5-4 to TRBJ2-7; 10 bases match TRBD1. The CDR3 runs 12 residues. CDR1 is SGHNT and CDR2 is YYREEE in the germline V gene (reference sequence). V dropped 2 bases and J dropped 12; count of bases not matched to a gene: 5. CDR3 sequence: CASSFGTGDRYF. In DNA form, the CDR3 reads TGTGCCAGCAGCTTCGGGACAGGGGACCGGTACTTC.